A selection of T cell receptor beta chains follows, all from one sample in a study of shared clonotypes between healthy human individuals. Method: immunoSEQ multiplex PCR; TCRdb's copy keeps in-frame clones and lacks some. This sample has a few million clones, with roughly 90% found just once. The sequenced sample was naive CD4+ T cells from PBMCs. These receptors came from a man between 18 and 35 years old in good health. Some clones in this sample may be carry-over from other donors' samples. Both conserved end residues are part of each CDR3. A D gene is named only where the DNA matches it firmly. Some rows have no size entry. The others give once, few or many, or a class for an expanded clone.

v_call: TRBV7-6; d_call: -; clone_size: -; j_call: TRBJ2-5; cdr3_length: 13; cdr3_aa: CASSHRVQETQYF; cdr3_nt: TGTGCCAGCAGCCACAGGGTCCAAGAGACCCAGTACTTC
v_call: TRBV6-1; d_call: -; clone_size: -; j_call: TRBJ1-1; cdr3_length: 11; cdr3_aa: CATGGYTEAFF; cdr3_nt: TGTGCCACCGGAGGTTACACTGAAGCTTTCTTT
v_call: TRBV9; d_call: -; clone_size: -; j_call: TRBJ1-1; cdr3_length: 17; cdr3_aa: CASSVAPGVNGGGEAFF; cdr3_nt: TGTGCCAGCAGCGTAGCCCCGGGGGTGAACGGGGGCGGGGAAGCTTTCTTT
v_call: TRBV9; d_call: -; clone_size: -; j_call: TRBJ1-2; cdr3_length: 12; cdr3_aa: CASSRANYGYTF; cdr3_nt: TGTGCCAGCAGTCGAGCTAACTATGGCTACACCTTC
v_call: TRBV5-1; d_call: -; clone_size: -; j_call: TRBJ2-3; cdr3_length: 15; cdr3_aa: CASSLWFGGTDTQYF; cdr3_nt: TGCGCCAGCAGCTTATGGTTCGGGGGCACAGATACGCAGTATTTT
v_call: TRBV6-1; d_call: -; clone_size: -; j_call: TRBJ2-7; cdr3_length: 15; cdr3_aa: CASSEVWRDLYEQYF; cdr3_nt: TGTGCCAGCAGTGAAGTTTGGAGGGACCTCTACGAGCAGTACTTC
v_call: TRBV6-1; d_call: TRBD2; clone_size: few; j_call: TRBJ2-1; cdr3_length: 15; cdr3_aa: CASTSLAGIANEQFF; cdr3_nt: TGTGCCAGCACCTCCCTAGCGGGAATAGCCAATGAGCAGTTCTTC
v_call: TRBV9; d_call: -; clone_size: -; j_call: TRBJ2-5; cdr3_length: 13; cdr3_aa: CASSVGVRETQYF; cdr3_nt: TGTGCCAGCAGCGTAGGAGTACGGGAGACCCAGTACTTC
v_call: TRBV20-1; d_call: -; clone_size: -; j_call: TRBJ1-4; cdr3_length: 10; cdr3_aa: CSARDEKLFF; cdr3_nt: TGCAGTGCTAGAGATGAAAAACTGTTTTTT
v_call: TRBV28; d_call: TRBD2; clone_size: once; j_call: TRBJ2-5; cdr3_length: 16; cdr3_aa: CASSWLASGDQETQYF; cdr3_nt: TGTGCCAGCAGTTGGTTGGCTAGCGGGGATCAAGAGACCCAGTACTTC
v_call: TRBV5-1; d_call: -; clone_size: -; j_call: TRBJ2-1; cdr3_length: 15; cdr3_aa: CASSLRADSYNEQFF; cdr3_nt: TGCGCCAGCAGCTTGCGGGCCGACTCCTACAATGAGCAGTTCTTC
v_call: TRBV2; d_call: -; clone_size: -; j_call: TRBJ1-5; cdr3_length: 14; cdr3_aa: CASISGQAHQPQHF; cdr3_nt: TGTGCCAGCATCTCAGGGCAGGCCCATCAGCCCCAGCATTTT
v_call: TRBV7-3; d_call: -; clone_size: few; j_call: TRBJ2-2; cdr3_length: 14; cdr3_aa: CASSLGLNTGELFF; cdr3_nt: TGTGCCAGCAGCCTGGGACTGAACACCGGGGAGCTGTTTTTT
v_call: TRBV7-3; d_call: TRBD1; clone_size: -; j_call: TRBJ1-2; cdr3_length: 15; cdr3_aa: CASSLIRDRGSGYTF; cdr3_nt: TGTGCCAGCAGCTTAATCCGGGACAGGGGATCTGGCTACACCTTC
v_call: TRBV20-1; d_call: -; clone_size: few; j_call: TRBJ1-1; cdr3_length: 11; cdr3_aa: CSATQGIQAFF; cdr3_nt: TGCAGTGCCACTCAGGGGATTCAAGCTTTCTTT
v_call: TRBV10-1; d_call: TRBD2; clone_size: -; j_call: TRBJ2-2; cdr3_length: 14; cdr3_aa: CASSVAGDTGELFF; cdr3_nt: TGCGCCAGCAGTGTAGCGGGGGACACCGGGGAGCTGTTTTTT
v_call: TRBV7-9; d_call: -; clone_size: -; j_call: TRBJ1-5; cdr3_length: 13; cdr3_aa: CTSSRTGNQPQHF; cdr3_nt: TGTACCAGCAGCCGGACGGGCAATCAGCCCCAGCATTTT
v_call: TRBV27; d_call: -; clone_size: -; j_call: TRBJ2-1; cdr3_length: 15; cdr3_aa: CASSLYREPYNEQFF; cdr3_nt: TGTGCCAGCAGTCTCTACAGGGAACCCTACAATGAGCAGTTCTTC
v_call: TRBV6-5; d_call: TRBD1; clone_size: -; j_call: TRBJ1-4; cdr3_length: 14; cdr3_aa: CASRRGRANEKLFF; cdr3_nt: TGTGCCAGCAGAAGGGGGCGGGCTAATGAAAAACTGTTTTTT
v_call: TRBV23-1; d_call: -; clone_size: -; j_call: TRBJ1-2; cdr3_length: 14; cdr3_aa: CASSCSSGGHGYTF; cdr3_nt: TGCGCCAGCAGTTGCTCCTCGGGCGGCCATGGCTACACCTTC
v_call: TRBV4-1; d_call: -; clone_size: -; j_call: TRBJ1-2; cdr3_length: 15; cdr3_aa: CASSQDGMGARGYTF; cdr3_nt: TGCGCCAGCAGCCAAGATGGGATGGGGGCGCGTGGCTACACCTTC
v_call: TRBV28; d_call: -; clone_size: -; j_call: TRBJ1-5; cdr3_length: 11; cdr3_aa: CASSITQPQHF; cdr3_nt: TGTGCCAGCAGTATTACACAGCCCCAGCATTTT
v_call: TRBV2; d_call: -; clone_size: -; j_call: TRBJ2-7; cdr3_length: 13; cdr3_aa: CASSAGQTYEQYF; cdr3_nt: TGTGCCAGCAGCGCGGGACAGACCTACGAGCAGTACTTC
v_call: TRBV6-5; d_call: TRBD2; clone_size: -; j_call: TRBJ2-5; cdr3_length: 13; cdr3_aa: CASRRLAGETQYF; cdr3_nt: TGTGCCAGCAGGAGGCTAGCGGGAGAGACCCAGTACTTC
v_call: TRBV5-1; d_call: -; clone_size: once; j_call: TRBJ2-1; cdr3_length: 15; cdr3_aa: CASSPDGTLYNEQFF; cdr3_nt: TGCGCCAGCAGCCCCGACGGGACCTTGTACAATGAGCAGTTCTTC
v_call: TRBV27; d_call: -; clone_size: -; j_call: TRBJ2-1; cdr3_length: 13; cdr3_aa: CASPLVGGNEQFF; cdr3_nt: TGTGCCAGTCCCCTAGTAGGGGGGAATGAGCAGTTCTTC
v_call: TRBV29-1; d_call: TRBD2; clone_size: -; j_call: TRBJ2-5; cdr3_length: 13; cdr3_aa: CSAGGDGRRAQYF; cdr3_nt: TGCAGCGCCGGGGGGGACGGTCGAAGGGCCCAGTACTTC
v_call: TRBV7-9; d_call: -; clone_size: -; j_call: TRBJ2-3; cdr3_length: 14; cdr3_aa: CASSFWRETDTQYF; cdr3_nt: TGTGCCAGCAGCTTCTGGCGGGAAACAGATACGCAGTATTTT
v_call: TRBV7-6; d_call: -; clone_size: -; j_call: TRBJ2-7; cdr3_length: 15; cdr3_aa: CASSLGSQGRYEQYF; cdr3_nt: TGTGCCAGCAGCTTAGGTAGTCAGGGAAGGTACGAGCAGTACTTC
v_call: TRBV15; d_call: -; clone_size: -; j_call: TRBJ2-7; cdr3_length: 13; cdr3_aa: CATSRATAPGQYF; cdr3_nt: TGTGCCACCAGCAGAGCGACAGCCCCGGGGCAGTACTTC
v_call: TRBV7-2; d_call: -; clone_size: -; j_call: TRBJ2-3; cdr3_length: 13; cdr3_aa: CASSRDGFNTQYF; cdr3_nt: TGTGCCAGCAGCAGAGACGGTTTCAATACGCAGTATTTT
v_call: TRBV7-3; d_call: -; clone_size: -; j_call: TRBJ1-1; cdr3_length: 14; cdr3_aa: CASSGPGDKTEAFF; cdr3_nt: TGTGCCAGCAGCGGCCCCGGGGATAAGACTGAAGCTTTCTTT
v_call: TRBV9; d_call: -; clone_size: -; j_call: TRBJ2-7; cdr3_length: 14; cdr3_aa: CASSASFRSYEQYF; cdr3_nt: TGTGCCAGCAGCGCTAGCTTCAGATCCTACGAGCAGTACTTC
v_call: TRBV29-1; d_call: TRBD2; clone_size: -; j_call: TRBJ2-1; cdr3_length: 14; cdr3_aa: CSVQAGLQYNEQFF; cdr3_nt: TGCAGCGTACAAGCGGGACTTCAGTACAATGAGCAGTTCTTC
v_call: TRBV23-1; d_call: TRBD2; clone_size: -; j_call: TRBJ2-7; cdr3_length: 17; cdr3_aa: CASSQSAGAIPSYEQYF; cdr3_nt: TGCGCCAGCAGTCAATCGGCGGGAGCGATCCCATCCTACGAGCAGTACTTC
v_call: TRBV6-1; d_call: -; clone_size: once; j_call: TRBJ2-7; cdr3_length: 14; cdr3_aa: CATLVTPAGSEQYF; cdr3_nt: TGTGCCACCCTGGTGACACCAGCAGGGTCCGAGCAGTACTTC
v_call: TRBV6-6; d_call: TRBD1; clone_size: -; j_call: TRBJ1-4; cdr3_length: 14; cdr3_aa: CASRTSGGGEKLFF; cdr3_nt: TGTGCCAGCAGAACCTCAGGGGGCGGTGAAAAACTGTTTTTT
v_call: TRBV15; d_call: -; clone_size: -; j_call: TRBJ2-5; cdr3_length: 15; cdr3_aa: CATSRIGQLQETQYF; cdr3_nt: TGTGCCACCAGCAGAATTGGACAGCTCCAAGAGACCCAGTACTTC
v_call: TRBV11-2; d_call: TRBD1; clone_size: once; j_call: TRBJ1-1; cdr3_length: 15; cdr3_aa: CASRGQASLNTEAFF; cdr3_nt: TGTGCCAGCAGAGGACAGGCGAGCTTGAACACTGAAGCTTTCTTT
v_call: TRBV19; d_call: TRBD2; clone_size: -; j_call: TRBJ2-1; cdr3_length: 14; cdr3_aa: CASHSGSSYNEQFF; cdr3_nt: TGTGCCTCTCACAGCGGGAGCTCCTACAATGAGCAGTTCTTC
v_call: TRBV7-2; d_call: TRBD1; clone_size: -; j_call: TRBJ2-5; cdr3_length: 15; cdr3_aa: CASSSGTGTQETQYF; cdr3_nt: TGTGCCAGCAGCTCGGGGACAGGAACCCAAGAGACCCAGTACTTC
v_call: TRBV7-2; d_call: -; clone_size: once; j_call: TRBJ2-2; cdr3_length: 15; cdr3_aa: CASSLYITNTGELFF; cdr3_nt: TGTGCCAGCAGCTTATACATTACGAACACCGGGGAGCTGTTTTTT
v_call: TRBV5-5; d_call: -; clone_size: -; j_call: TRBJ2-7; cdr3_length: 15; cdr3_aa: CASSLVAGSSYEQYF; cdr3_nt: TGTGCCAGCAGCTTGGTGGCGGGTAGCTCCTACGAGCAGTACTTC
v_call: TRBV7-2; d_call: -; clone_size: -; j_call: TRBJ2-1; cdr3_length: 14; cdr3_aa: CASSLETWDNEQFF; cdr3_nt: TGTGCCAGCAGCTTAGAAACTTGGGACAATGAGCAGTTCTTC
v_call: TRBV19; d_call: TRBD1; clone_size: -; j_call: TRBJ1-1; cdr3_length: 15; cdr3_aa: CASSLRTGPNTEAFF; cdr3_nt: TGTGCCAGTAGTCTAAGGACAGGACCGAACACTGAAGCTTTCTTT
v_call: TRBV7-3; d_call: -; clone_size: -; j_call: TRBJ2-2; cdr3_length: 13; cdr3_aa: CASSSKSSGELFF; cdr3_nt: TGTGCCAGCAGCTCAAAGTCCAGCGGGGAGCTGTTTTTT
v_call: TRBV5-4; d_call: -; clone_size: -; j_call: TRBJ1-1; cdr3_length: 16; cdr3_aa: CASNLGGATGNGEAFF; cdr3_nt: TGTGCCAGCAACTTAGGGGGGGCTACGGGGAATGGTGAAGCTTTCTTT
v_call: TRBV7-2; d_call: -; clone_size: once; j_call: TRBJ1-1; cdr3_length: 18; cdr3_aa: CASSLNWRGRQLNTEAFF; cdr3_nt: TGTGCCAGCAGCTTAAATTGGCGTGGGCGGCAGTTGAACACTGAAGCTTTCTTT
v_call: TRBV5-1; d_call: -; clone_size: -; j_call: TRBJ2-1; cdr3_length: 13; cdr3_aa: CASSLGSFDEQFF; cdr3_nt: TGCGCCAGCAGCTTGGGTTCCTTCGATGAGCAGTTCTTC
v_call: TRBV5-4; d_call: -; clone_size: -; j_call: TRBJ2-2; cdr3_length: 15; cdr3_aa: CASSLGLGPTGELFF; cdr3_nt: TGTGCCAGCAGCTTGGGATTGGGGCCGACCGGGGAGCTGTTTTTT
v_call: TRBV29-1; d_call: -; clone_size: -; j_call: TRBJ1-1; cdr3_length: 14; cdr3_aa: CSVEVRGGNTEAFF; cdr3_nt: TGCAGCGTTGAAGTCAGGGGCGGGAACACTGAAGCTTTCTTT
v_call: TRBV7-2; d_call: -; clone_size: -; j_call: TRBJ2-7; cdr3_length: 15; cdr3_aa: CASSLGIRGSHEQYF; cdr3_nt: TGTGCCAGCAGCTTAGGAATCAGGGGATCGCACGAGCAGTACTTC
v_call: TRBV7-9; d_call: -; clone_size: -; j_call: TRBJ1-3; cdr3_length: 15; cdr3_aa: CASSRDTSSGNTIYF; cdr3_nt: TGTGCCAGCAGCAGGGACACCTCCTCTGGAAACACCATATATTTT
v_call: TRBV10-3; d_call: -; clone_size: -; j_call: TRBJ1-1; cdr3_length: 11; cdr3_aa: CAISEMDEAFF; cdr3_nt: TGTGCCATCAGTGAGATGGATGAAGCTTTCTTT
v_call: TRBV5-1; d_call: -; clone_size: -; j_call: TRBJ1-2; cdr3_length: 14; cdr3_aa: CASSLVGTGYGYTF; cdr3_nt: TGCGCCAGCAGCTTGGTAGGGACGGGCTATGGCTACACCTTC
v_call: TRBV6-5; d_call: TRBD1; clone_size: -; j_call: TRBJ1-2; cdr3_length: 15; cdr3_aa: CASRPSGQGVGGYTF; cdr3_nt: TGTGCCAGCAGACCCTCGGGACAGGGGGTCGGTGGCTACACCTTC
v_call: TRBV18; d_call: -; clone_size: -; j_call: TRBJ2-7; cdr3_length: 15; cdr3_aa: CASSPARGASDEQYF; cdr3_nt: TGTGCCAGCTCACCGGCCAGGGGGGCCAGCGACGAGCAGTACTTC
v_call: TRBV11-3; d_call: TRBD2; clone_size: -; j_call: TRBJ2-3; cdr3_length: 17; cdr3_aa: CASSLGASGRWIDTQYF; cdr3_nt: TGTGCCAGCAGCTTAGGGGCTAGCGGGAGGTGGATAGATACGCAGTATTTT
v_call: TRBV5-6; d_call: -; clone_size: -; j_call: TRBJ2-3; cdr3_length: 15; cdr3_aa: CASSLWGASTDTQYF; cdr3_nt: TGTGCCAGCAGCTTGTGGGGGGCTAGCACAGATACGCAGTATTTT
v_call: TRBV6-1; d_call: TRBD1; clone_size: -; j_call: TRBJ2-2; cdr3_length: 14; cdr3_aa: CASTRDRGPSELFF; cdr3_nt: TGTGCCAGCACTCGGGACAGGGGGCCGAGTGAGCTGTTTTTT